The clone carrying this TCR beta chain was recorded only once. Authors' methods: Cell counts per sample came from amplifying reference gene primers. Using immunoSEQ multiplex PCR, the repertoire was profiled, and TCRdb retains in-frame clones only, with some absent. D and trimming come from the DNA, and the V and J calls and clone size come from that table. The table lists over 80,000 clones, around 74% of them singletons. This specimen belongs to a study of blood T cell repertoires in COVID-19. About the study: The origin of the acute and convalescent COVID-19 samples was the United States, Italy and Spain. PBMCs, B-cell-depleted T cells, or T cells were the source of the cDNA or gDNA that made up the material.

In germline, CDR1 is SNHLY, CDR2 FYNNEI. CDR3 length: 12 amino acids. With 4 bases removed from V and 7 bases from J, the gap between germline ends came to 11 bases. The TCR comes from a woman aged 80 or over with active or convalescent COVID-19. What was sequenced was peripheral blood. The chain carries TRBV2 and TRBJ2-7; possibly TRBD2 for D (6 bases). CDR3: CASSGRGWEQYF. The DNA for the CDR3 is TGTGCCAGCAGTGGGCGGGGATGGGAGCAGTACTTC.